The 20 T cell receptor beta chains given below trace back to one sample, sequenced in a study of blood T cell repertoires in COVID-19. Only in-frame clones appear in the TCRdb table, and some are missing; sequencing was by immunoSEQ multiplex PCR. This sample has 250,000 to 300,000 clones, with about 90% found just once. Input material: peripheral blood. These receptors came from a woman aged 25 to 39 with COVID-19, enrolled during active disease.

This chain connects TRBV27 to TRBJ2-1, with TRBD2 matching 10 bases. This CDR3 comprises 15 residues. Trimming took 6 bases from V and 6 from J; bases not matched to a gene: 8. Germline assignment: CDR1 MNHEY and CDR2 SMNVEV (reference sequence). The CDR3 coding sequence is TGTGCCAGCAGCCCCCAGCGGGGGGGCATCAATGAGCAGTTCTTC. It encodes CASSPQRGGINEQFF.

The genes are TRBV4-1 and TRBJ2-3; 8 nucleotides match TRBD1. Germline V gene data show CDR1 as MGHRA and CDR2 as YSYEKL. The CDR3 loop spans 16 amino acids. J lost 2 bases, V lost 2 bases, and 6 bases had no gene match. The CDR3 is CASSQPGQDYTDTQYF. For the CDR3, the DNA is TGCGCCAGCAGCCAACCGGGACAGGACTACACAGATACGCAGTATTTT.

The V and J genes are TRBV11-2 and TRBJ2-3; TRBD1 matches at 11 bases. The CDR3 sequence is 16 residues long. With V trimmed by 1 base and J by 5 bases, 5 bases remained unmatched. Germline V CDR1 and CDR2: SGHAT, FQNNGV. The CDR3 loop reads CASSLGGQGARDTQYF. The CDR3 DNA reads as TGTGCCAGCAGCTTAGGCGGACAGGGGGCTCGAGATACGCAGTATTTT.

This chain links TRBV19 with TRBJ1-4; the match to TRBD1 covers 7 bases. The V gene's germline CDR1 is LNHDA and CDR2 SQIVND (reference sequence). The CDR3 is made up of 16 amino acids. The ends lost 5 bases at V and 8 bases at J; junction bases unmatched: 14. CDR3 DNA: TGTGCCAGTAGTTCTCACTCGAGACAGGGCAACGAAAAACTGTTTTTT. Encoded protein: CASSSHSRQGNEKLFF.

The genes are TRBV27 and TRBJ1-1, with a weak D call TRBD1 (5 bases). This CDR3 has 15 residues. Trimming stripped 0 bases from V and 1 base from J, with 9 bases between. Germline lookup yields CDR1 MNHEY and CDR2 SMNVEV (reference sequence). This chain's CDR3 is CASSLSQGQNTEAFF. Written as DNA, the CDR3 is TGTGCCAGCAGTTTATCCCAAGGACAGAACACTGAAGCTTTCTTT.

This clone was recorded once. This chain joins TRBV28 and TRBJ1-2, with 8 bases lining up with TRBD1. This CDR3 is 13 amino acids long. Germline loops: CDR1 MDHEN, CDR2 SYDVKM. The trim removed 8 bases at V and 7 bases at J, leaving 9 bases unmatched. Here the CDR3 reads CASDPKTGAGYTF. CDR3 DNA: TGTGCCAGCGATCCCAAGACAGGGGCTGGCTACACCTTC.

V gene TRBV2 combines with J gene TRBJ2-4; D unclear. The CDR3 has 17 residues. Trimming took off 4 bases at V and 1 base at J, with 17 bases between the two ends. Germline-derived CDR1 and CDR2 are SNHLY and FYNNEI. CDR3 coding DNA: TGTGCCAGCAGTGTCTCTCATTTGTTAGTCGCCAAAAACATTCAGTACTTC. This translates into CASSVSHLLVAKNIQYF.

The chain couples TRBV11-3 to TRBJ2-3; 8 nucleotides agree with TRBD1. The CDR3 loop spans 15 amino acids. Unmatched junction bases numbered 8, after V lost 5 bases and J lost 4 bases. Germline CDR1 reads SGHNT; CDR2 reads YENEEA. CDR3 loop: CASSLRGQGADTQYF. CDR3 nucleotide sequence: TGTGCCAGCAGCCTTCGAGGACAGGGAGCAGATACGCAGTATTTT.

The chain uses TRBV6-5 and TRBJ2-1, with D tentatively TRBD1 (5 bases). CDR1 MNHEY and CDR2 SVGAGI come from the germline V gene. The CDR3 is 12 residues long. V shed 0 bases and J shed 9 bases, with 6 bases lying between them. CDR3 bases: TGTGCCAGCAGTTACTCGGGGCGTGAGCAGTTCTTC. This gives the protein CASSYSGREQFF.

Here the CDR3 DNA reads TGTGCCAGCAGCTTCGGACAGGGGGAAGATACGCAGTATTTT. Translation: CASSFGQGEDTQYF. The rearrangement links TRBV5-4 to TRBJ2-3; 10 nucleotides agree with TRBD1. Trimming removed 2 bases from V and 5 bases from J; junction bases left unmatched: 2. The germline V gene has CDR1 SGHNT and CDR2 YYREEE (reference sequence). The CDR3 contains 14 residues.

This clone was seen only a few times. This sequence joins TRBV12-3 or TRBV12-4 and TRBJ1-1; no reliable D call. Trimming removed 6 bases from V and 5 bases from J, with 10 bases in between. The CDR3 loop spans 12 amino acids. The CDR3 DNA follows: TGTGCCAGCAGCCCTGACACTACTGAAGCTTTCTTT. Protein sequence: CASSPDTTEAFF.

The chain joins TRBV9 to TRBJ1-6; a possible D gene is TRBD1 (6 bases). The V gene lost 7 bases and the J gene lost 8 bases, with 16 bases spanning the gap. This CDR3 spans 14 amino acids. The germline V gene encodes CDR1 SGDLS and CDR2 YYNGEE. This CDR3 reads CASQDGGRDSPLHF. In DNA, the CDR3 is TGTGCCAGCCAGGACGGGGGGCGCGATTCACCCCTCCACTTT.

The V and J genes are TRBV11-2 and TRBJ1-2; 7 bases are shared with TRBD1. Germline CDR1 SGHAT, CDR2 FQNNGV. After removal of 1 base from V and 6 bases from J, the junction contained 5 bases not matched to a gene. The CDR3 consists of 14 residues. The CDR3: CASSLGVGTDGYTF. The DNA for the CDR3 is TGTGCCAGCAGCTTAGGGGTGGGGACAGATGGCTACACCTTC.

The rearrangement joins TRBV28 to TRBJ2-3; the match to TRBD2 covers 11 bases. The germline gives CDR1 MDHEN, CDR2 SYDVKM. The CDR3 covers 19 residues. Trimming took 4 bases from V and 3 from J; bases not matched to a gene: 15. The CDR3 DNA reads TGTGCCAGCAGTTCCCCATTTTTTTTTAGCGGGGGGGCTACAGATACGCAGTATTTT. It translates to CASSSPFFFSGGATDTQYF.

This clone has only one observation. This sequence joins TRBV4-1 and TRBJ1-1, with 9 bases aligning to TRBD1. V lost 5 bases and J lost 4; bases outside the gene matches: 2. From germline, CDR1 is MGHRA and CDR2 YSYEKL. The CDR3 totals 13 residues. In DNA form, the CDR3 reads TGCGCCAGCAGCGCACAGGGGGCCACTGAAGCTTTCTTT. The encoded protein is CASSAQGATEAFF.

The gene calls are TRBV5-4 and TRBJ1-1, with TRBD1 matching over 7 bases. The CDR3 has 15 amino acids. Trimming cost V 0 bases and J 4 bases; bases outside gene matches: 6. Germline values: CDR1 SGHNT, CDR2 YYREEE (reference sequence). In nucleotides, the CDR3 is TGTGCCAGCAGCTTGGCTGGGGCAGGGGGCACTGAAGCTTTCTTT. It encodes CASSLAGAGGTEAFF.

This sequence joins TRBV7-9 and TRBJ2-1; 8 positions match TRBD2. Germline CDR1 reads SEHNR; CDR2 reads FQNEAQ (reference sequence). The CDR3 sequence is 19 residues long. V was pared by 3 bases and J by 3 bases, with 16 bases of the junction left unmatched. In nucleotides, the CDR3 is TGTGCCAGCAGCTTCAACTTAAACCAAGGACTAGCTCACTACAATGAGCAGTTCTTC. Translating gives CASSFNLNQGLAHYNEQFF.

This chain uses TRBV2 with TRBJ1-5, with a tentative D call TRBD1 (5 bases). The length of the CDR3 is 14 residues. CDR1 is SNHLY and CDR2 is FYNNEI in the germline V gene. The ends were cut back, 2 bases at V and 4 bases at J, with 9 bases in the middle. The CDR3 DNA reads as TGTGCCAGCAGTGAATCCGGGGGTAATCAGCCCCAGCATTTT. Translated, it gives CASSESGGNQPQHF. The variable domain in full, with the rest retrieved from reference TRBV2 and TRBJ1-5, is EPEVTQTPSHQVTQMGQEVILRCVPISNHLYFYWYRQILGQKVEFLVSFYNNEISEKSEIFDDQFSVERPDGSNFTLKIRSTKLEDSAMYFCASSESGGNQPQHFGDGTRLSIL.

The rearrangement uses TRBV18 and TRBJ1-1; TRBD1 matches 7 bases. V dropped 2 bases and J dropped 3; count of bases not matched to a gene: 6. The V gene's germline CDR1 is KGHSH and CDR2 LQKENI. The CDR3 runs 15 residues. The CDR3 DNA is TGTGCCAGCTCACCAACCACGGGACAGTACACTGAAGCTTTCTTT. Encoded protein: CASSPTTGQYTEAFF. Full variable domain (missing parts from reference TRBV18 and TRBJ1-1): NAGVMQNPRHLVRRRGQEARLRCSPMKGHSHVYWYRQLPEEGLKFMVYLQKENIIDESGMPKERFSAEFPKEGPSILRIQQVVRGDSAAYFCASSPTTGQYTEAFFGQGTRLTVV.

CDR3 sequence: CASSLEEGFSETQYF. The CDR3 nucleotides are TGCGCCAGCAGCTTGGAAGAGGGTTTCTCGGAGACCCAGTACTTC. The chain links TRBV5-1 to TRBJ2-5; TRBD2 is a possible D gene (5 bases). Trimming shortened V by 0 bases and J by 5 bases, and 14 bases separated the two germline ends. Germline V gene sequence: CDR1 SGHRS, CDR2 YFSETQ. The CDR3 loop spans 15 amino acids.